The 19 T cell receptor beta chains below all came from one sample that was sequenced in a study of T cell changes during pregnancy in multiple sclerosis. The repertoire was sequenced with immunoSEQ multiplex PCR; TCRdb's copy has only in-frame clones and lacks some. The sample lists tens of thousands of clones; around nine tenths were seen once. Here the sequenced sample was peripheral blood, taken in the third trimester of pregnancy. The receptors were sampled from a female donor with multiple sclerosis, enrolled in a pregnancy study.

The CDR3 loop is CASSFRGTFSYEQYF. The CDR3 DNA reads as TGTGCCAGCAGTTTTCGGGGGACCTTTTCCTACGAGCAGTACTTC. J is TRBJ2-7 and V is TRBV27, with D possibly matching TRBD2 (6 bases). Per germline, CDR1 MNHEY and CDR2 SMNVEV (reference sequence). The CDR3 spans 15 residues. Trimming took off 3 bases at V and 1 base at J, with 13 bases between the two ends.

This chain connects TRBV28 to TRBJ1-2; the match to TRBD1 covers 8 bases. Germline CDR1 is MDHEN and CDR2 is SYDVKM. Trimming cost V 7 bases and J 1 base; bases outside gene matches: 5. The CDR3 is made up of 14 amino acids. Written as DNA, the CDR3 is TGTGCCAGCACCAGGGGGCCCATTAACTATGGCTACACCTTC. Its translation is CASTRGPINYGYTF.

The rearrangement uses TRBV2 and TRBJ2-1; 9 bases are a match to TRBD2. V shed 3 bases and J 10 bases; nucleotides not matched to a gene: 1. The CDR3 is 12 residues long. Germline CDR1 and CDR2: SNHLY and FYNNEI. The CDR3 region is CASSELAGEQFF. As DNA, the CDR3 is TGTGCCAGCAGTGAGCTAGCGGGAGAGCAGTTCTTC.

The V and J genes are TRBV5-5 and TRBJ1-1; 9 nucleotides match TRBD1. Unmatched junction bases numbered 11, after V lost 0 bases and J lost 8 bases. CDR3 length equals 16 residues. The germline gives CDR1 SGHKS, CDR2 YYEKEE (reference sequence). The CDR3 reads CASSLVPGQGVLEAFF. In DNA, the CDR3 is TGTGCCAGCAGCTTGGTCCCGGGACAGGGAGTTCTCGAAGCTTTCTTT. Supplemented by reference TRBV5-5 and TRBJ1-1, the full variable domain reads DAGVTQSPTHLIKTRGQQVTLRCSPISGHKSVSWYQQVLGQGPQFIFQYYEKEERGRGNFPDRFSARQFPNYSSELNVNALLLGDSALYLCASSLVPGQGVLEAFFGQGTRLTVV.

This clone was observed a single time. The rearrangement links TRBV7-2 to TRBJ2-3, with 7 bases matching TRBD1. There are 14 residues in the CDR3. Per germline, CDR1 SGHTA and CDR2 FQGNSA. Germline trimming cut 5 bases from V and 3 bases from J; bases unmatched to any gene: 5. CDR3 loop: CASSMTGSTDTQYF. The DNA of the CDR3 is TGTGCCAGCAGCATGACAGGGTCTACAGATACGCAGTATTTT. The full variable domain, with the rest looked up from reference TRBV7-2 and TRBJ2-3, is GAGVSQSPSNKVTEKGKDVELRCDPISGHTALYWYRQSLGQGLEFLIYFQGNSAPDKSGLPSDRFSAERTGGSVSTLTIQRTQQEDSAVYLCASSMTGSTDTQYFGPGTRLTVL.

In DNA, the CDR3 is TGTGCCAGCACCCGGACGAGAAGTAGCGGGAACACCGGGGAGCTGTTTTTT. Protein sequence: CASTRTRSSGNTGELFF. The chain has TRBV16 and TRBJ2-2; TRBD2 might be the D (6 bases). Per the germline V gene, CDR1 is KGHSY and CDR2 is FQNENV. CDR3 size: 17 residues. V lost 7 bases, J lost 1 base, and 19 bases lay in between.

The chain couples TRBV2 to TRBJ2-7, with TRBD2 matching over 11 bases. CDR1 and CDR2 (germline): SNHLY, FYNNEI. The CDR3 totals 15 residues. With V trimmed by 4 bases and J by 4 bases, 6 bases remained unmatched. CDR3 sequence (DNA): TGTGCCAGCAGTGTACTAGCGGGAGTGAGGTACGAGCAGTACTTC. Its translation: CASSVLAGVRYEQYF. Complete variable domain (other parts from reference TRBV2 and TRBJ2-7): EPEVTQTPSHQVTQMGQEVILRCVPISNHLYFYWYRQILGQKVEFLVSFYNNEISEKSEIFDDQFSVERPDGSNFTLKIRSTKLEDSAMYFCASSVLAGVRYEQYFGPGTRLTVT.

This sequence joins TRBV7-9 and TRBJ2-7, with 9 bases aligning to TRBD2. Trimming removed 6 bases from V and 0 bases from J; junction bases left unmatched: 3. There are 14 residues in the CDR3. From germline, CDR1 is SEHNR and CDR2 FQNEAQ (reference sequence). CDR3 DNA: TGTGCCAGCAGGGATAGCGGGAGCTCCTACGAGCAGTACTTC. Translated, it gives CASRDSGSSYEQYF.

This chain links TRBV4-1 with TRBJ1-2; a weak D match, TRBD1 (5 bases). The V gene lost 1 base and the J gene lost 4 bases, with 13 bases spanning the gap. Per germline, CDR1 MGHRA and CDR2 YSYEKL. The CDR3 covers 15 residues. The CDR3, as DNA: TGCGCCAGCAGCCAAGCGGAGACAGCACTCTATGGCTACACCTTC. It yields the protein CASSQAETALYGYTF.

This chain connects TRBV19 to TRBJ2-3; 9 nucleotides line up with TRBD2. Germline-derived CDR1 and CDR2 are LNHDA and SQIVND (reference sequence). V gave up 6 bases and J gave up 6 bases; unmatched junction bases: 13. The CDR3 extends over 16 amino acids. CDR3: CASRSGVAGAWDTQYF. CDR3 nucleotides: TGTGCCAGTAGATCGGGAGTAGCGGGAGCATGGGATACGCAGTATTTT.

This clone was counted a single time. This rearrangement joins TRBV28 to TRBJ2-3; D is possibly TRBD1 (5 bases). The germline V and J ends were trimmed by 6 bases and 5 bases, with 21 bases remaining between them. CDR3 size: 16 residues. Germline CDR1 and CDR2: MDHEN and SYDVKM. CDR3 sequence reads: CASSTPGLHRGDTQYF. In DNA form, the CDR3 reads TGTGCCAGCAGCACCCCGGGCTTACATAGGGGAGATACGCAGTATTTT.

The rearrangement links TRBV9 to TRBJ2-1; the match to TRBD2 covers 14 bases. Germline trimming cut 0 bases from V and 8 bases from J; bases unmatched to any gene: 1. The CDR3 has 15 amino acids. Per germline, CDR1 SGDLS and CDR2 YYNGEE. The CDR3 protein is CASSVGGLAGDEQFF. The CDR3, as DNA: TGTGCCAGCAGCGTAGGGGGACTAGCGGGAGATGAGCAGTTCTTC.

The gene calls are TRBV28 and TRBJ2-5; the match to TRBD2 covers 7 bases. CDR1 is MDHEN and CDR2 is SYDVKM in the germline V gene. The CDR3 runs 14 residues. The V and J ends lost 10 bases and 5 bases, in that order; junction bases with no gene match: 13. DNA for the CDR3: TGTGCCACCCGGGTGGGGGGGAGGGCGGAGACCCAGTACTTC. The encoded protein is CATRVGGRAETQYF.

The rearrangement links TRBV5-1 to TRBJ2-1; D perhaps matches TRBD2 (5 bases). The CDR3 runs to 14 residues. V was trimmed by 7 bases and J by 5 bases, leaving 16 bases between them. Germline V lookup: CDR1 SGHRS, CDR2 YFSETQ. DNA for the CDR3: TGCGCCAGCGGACGGGGTCGGGGAAACAATGAGCAGTTCTTC. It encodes CASGRGRGNNEQFF.

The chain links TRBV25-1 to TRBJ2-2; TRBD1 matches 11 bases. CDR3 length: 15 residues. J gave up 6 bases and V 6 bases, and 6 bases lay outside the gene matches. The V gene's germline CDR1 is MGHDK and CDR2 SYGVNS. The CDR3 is CASSAGTGGAGELFF. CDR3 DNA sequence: TGTGCCAGCAGCGCCGGGACAGGGGGGGCCGGGGAGCTGTTTTTT. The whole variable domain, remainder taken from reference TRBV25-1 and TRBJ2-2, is EADIYQTPRYLVIGTGKKITLECSQTMGHDKMYWYQQDPGMELHLIHYSYGVNSTEKGDLSSESTVSRIRTEHFPLTLESARPSHTSQYLCASSAGTGGAGELFFGEGSRLTVL.

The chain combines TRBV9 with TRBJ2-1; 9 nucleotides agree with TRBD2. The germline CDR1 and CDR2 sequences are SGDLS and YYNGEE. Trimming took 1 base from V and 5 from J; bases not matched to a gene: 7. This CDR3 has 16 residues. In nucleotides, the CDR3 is TGTGCCAGCAGCGTATCTCCGACTAGCGGAAACAATGAGCAGTTCTTC. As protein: CASSVSPTSGNNEQFF.

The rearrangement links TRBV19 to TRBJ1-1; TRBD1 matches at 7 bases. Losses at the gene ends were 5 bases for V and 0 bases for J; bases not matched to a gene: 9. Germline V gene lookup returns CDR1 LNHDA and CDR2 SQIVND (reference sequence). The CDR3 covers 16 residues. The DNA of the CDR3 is TGTGCCAGTAGTTCCAGAAAGACAGGGATGAACACTGAAGCTTTCTTT. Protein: CASSSRKTGMNTEAFF.

As DNA, the CDR3 is TGCGCCAGCAGAGAAGGGACACGCTATGGCTACACCTTC. Residues: CASREGTRYGYTF. This chain links TRBV10-1 with TRBJ1-2; TRBD1 is a possible D gene (6 bases). The germline gives CDR1 WNHNN, CDR2 SYGVQD (reference sequence). V was trimmed by 6 bases and J by 4 bases, leaving 12 bases between them. The CDR3 extends over 13 amino acids.

The CDR3 nucleotides read TGTGCCAGCAGCTCAGTACTAGCGGGAGGGCCGTCGTATGGGCAGTACTTC. Amino acid sequence: CASSSVLAGGPSYGQYF. The genes are TRBV2 and TRBJ2-7, with 13 bases identical to TRBD2. J gave up 9 bases and V 6 bases, and 17 bases lay outside the gene matches. Germline CDR1 reads SNHLY; CDR2 reads FYNNEI. The CDR3 length is 17 residues.